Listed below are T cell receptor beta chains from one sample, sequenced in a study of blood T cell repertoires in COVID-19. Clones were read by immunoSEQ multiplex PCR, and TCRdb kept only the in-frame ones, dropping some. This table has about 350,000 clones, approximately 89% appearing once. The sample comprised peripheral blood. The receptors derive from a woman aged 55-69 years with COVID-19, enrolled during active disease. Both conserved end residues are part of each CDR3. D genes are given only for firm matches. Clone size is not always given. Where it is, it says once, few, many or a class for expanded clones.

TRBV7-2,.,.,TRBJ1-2,TGTGCCAGCAGCGCCGGGATACCCCAGAACTATGGCTACACCTTC,CASSAGIPQNYGYTF
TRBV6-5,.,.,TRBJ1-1,TGTGCCAGCAGGACCTGGACGGGAAACACTGAAGCTTTCTTT,CASRTWTGNTEAFF
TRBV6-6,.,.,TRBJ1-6,TGTGCCAGCAGCCAGGGACTTAGCTCCTATAATTCACCCCTCCACTTT,CASSQGLSSYNSPLHF
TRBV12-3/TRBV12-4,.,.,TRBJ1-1,TGTGCCAGCAGTTTATACGACAGACCACCTTTCTTT,CASSLYDRPPFF
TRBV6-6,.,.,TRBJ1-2,TGTGCCAGCAGCCCCCAGGGTTTGGGGGCACCGTATGGCTACACCTTC,CASSPQGLGAPYGYTF
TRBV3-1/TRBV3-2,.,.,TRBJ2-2,TGTGCCAGCAGCCAAGTTGGAGGTTCTACATTGGGCGGGGAGCTGTTTTTT,CASSQVGGSTLGGELFF
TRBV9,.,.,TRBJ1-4,TGTGCCAGCAGCGTAATGGGTAGCGGAGAAAAACTGTTTTTT,CASSVMGSGEKLFF
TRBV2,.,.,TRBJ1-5,TGTGCCAGCAGTGACCCACCCAGGGGCAATCAGCCCCAGCATTTT,CASSDPPRGNQPQHF
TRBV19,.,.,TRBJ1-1,TGTGCCAGTAGTCGCGGGGGCTTACCAGATGAAGCTTTCTTT,CASSRGGLPDEAFF
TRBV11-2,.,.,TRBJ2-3,TGTGCCAGCAGCTTAGATCCTGGGGGGAGCACAGATACGCAGTATTTT,CASSLDPGGSTDTQYF
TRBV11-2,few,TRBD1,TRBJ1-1,TGTGCCAGCAGCTCTACAGGGGGGTACACTGAAGCTTTCTTT,CASSSTGGYTEAFF
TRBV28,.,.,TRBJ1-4,TGTGCCAGCAGTTTCCCGGGATCAACTAATGAAAAACTGTTTTTT,CASSFPGSTNEKLFF
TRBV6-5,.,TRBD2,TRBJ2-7,TGTGCCAGCACTAGGGCGGGGGGCGCCTACGAGCAGTACTTC,CASTRAGGAYEQYF
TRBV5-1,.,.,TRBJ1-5,TGCGCCAGCAGCTTGGCCTCAGGGATCCAGCCCCAGCATTTT,CASSLASGIQPQHF
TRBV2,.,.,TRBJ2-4,.,CASILGETKNIQYF
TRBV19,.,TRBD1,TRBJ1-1,TGTGCCAGTAGTATCCTCCTAACAGGGGGCGCGAACACTGAAGCTTTCTTT,CASSILLTGGANTEAFF
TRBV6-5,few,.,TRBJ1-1,TGTGCCAGCAGTTACTCTGGGGGGGTAGGAACTGAAGCTTTCTTT,CASSYSGGVGTEAFF
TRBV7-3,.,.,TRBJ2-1,TGTGCCAGCAGCTTAAGGGACACAAGCAATGAGCAGTTCTTC,CASSLRDTSNEQFF
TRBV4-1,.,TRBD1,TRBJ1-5,TGCGCCAGCAGCCATTCCCAAAGGGACAGGCGGTACCAGCCCCAGCATTTT,CASSHSQRDRRYQPQHF
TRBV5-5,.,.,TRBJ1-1,TGTGCCAGCAGCCTACTACAAGTTCGGAACACTGAAGCTTTCTTT,CASSLLQVRNTEAFF
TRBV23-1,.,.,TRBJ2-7,TGCGCCAGCAGTCCCTCGGGCGAGCAGTACTTC,CASSPSGEQYF
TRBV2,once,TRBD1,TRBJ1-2,TGTGCCGGGGGCAGGGGGCTGGATGGCTACACCTTC,CAGGRGLDGYTF
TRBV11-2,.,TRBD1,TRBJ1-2,TGTGCCAGCAGCTCAGACAGGGTACATGGCTACACCTTC,CASSSDRVHGYTF
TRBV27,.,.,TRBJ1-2,TGTGCCAGCAGCTTGGGCTTAGGGAGTTATGGCTACACCTTC,CASSLGLGSYGYTF
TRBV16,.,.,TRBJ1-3,TGTGCCAGCAGCCGCTCAACAGGGGGAAACACCATATATTTT,CASSRSTGGNTIYF
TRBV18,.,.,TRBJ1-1,TGTGCCAGCTCACCAGGGAGGGGAGAGATCACTGAAGCTTTCTTT,CASSPGRGEITEAFF
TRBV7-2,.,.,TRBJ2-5,TGTGCCAGCAGCTTAGCGCGGGGGCCTGGAGAGACCCAGTACTTC,CASSLARGPGETQYF
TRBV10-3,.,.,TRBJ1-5,TGTGCCATCAGTGAGTCTCTCAGGGAGGGTCGCTATGGCAATCAGCCCCAGCATTTT,CAISESLREGRYGNQPQHF
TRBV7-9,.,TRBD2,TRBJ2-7,TGTGCCAGCAGCTTAGCGGGGGGGTCCCCCTACGAGCAGTACTTC,CASSLAGGSPYEQYF
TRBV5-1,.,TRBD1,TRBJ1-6,TGCGCCAGCAGCGATCGACAGGGGACCAATTCACCCCTCCACTTT,CASSDRQGTNSPLHF
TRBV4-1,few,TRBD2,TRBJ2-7,TGCGCCAGCAGCCAAGTTCCGGGACTAGAGATAAACGAGCAGTACTTC,CASSQVPGLEINEQYF
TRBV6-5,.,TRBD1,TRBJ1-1,TGTGCCAGCAGGGACAGGGATTACACTGAAGCTTTCTTT,CASRDRDYTEAFF
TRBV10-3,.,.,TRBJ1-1,TGTGCCATCAGTGCTAGGACAGAAAACACTGAAGCTTTCTTT,CAISARTENTEAFF
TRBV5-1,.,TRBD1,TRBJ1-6,TGCGCCAGCAGCACGGTGACAGGGTCGAATAATTCACCCCTCCACTTT,CASSTVTGSNNSPLHF
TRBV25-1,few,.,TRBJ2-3,TGTGCCAGCAGTGAGAGGACAGCCCTTAGCACAGATACGCAGTATTTT,CASSERTALSTDTQYF
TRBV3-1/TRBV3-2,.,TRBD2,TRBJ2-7,TGTGCCAGCAGCCAAGATACCCTAGCGGGGGGGTCGTACTTC,CASSQDTLAGGSYF
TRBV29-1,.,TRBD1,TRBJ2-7,TGCAGCGTTGAGGGGTTAAAGGGACAGGGTTACGAGCAGTACTTC,CSVEGLKGQGYEQYF
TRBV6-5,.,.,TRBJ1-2,TGTGCCAGCAGAGTAACGCAGACAGCAAACTATGGCTACACCTTC,CASRVTQTANYGYTF
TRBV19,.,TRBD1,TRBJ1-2,TGTGCCAGTAGTATAGGGGACAGGGACGGCTATGGCTACACCTTC,CASSIGDRDGYGYTF
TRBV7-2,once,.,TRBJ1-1,TGTGCCAGCAGCCTTACCTCAGGCTTTACTGAAGCTTTCTTT,CASSLTSGFTEAFF
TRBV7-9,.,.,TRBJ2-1,TGTGCCAGCAGCTATCGACAGAATCCCTACAATGAGCAGTTCTTC,CASSYRQNPYNEQFF
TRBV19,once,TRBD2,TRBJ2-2,TGTGCCAGTAGTATGGTATGGGAGGGCACCGGGGAGCTGTTTTTT,CASSMVWEGTGELFF
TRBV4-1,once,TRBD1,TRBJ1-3,TGCGCCAGCAGCCCGACGGAGGGCCAGGGGGCCTCTGGAAACACCATATATTTT,CASSPTEGQGASGNTIYF